These 6 T cell receptor beta chains share one sample of origin, sequenced in a study of cytomegalovirus exposure and HLA in healthy donors (TCRdb year 2017). Library creation used the immunoSEQ multiplex PCR assay. A mixture of 60 forward primers for TCR Vbeta segments and 13 reverse primers for TCR Jbeta segments was used in the multiplex PCR. Sourced from immuneACCESS, this table was stored by TCRdb with only in-frame sequences that have V and J called. A share of the clones is absent; for the studies checked, an unresolved V gene accounts for under half, and the remainder has no known explanation. The sample table lists approximately 220,000 clones, around 80% of them with a count of one. The ten largest clones capture 0.55% to 0.75% of the sample. Sequenced input: PBMCs. The receptor set was obtained from a man aged 18 to 29 in good health and CMV-seronegative.

Only one count was recorded for this clone. This CDR3 is also generated by other DNA sequences in the sample. J is TRBJ1-2 and V is TRBV15; TRBD1 matches 7 bases. Germline V gene data show CDR1 as LNHNV and CDR2 as YYDKDF (reference sequence). Trimming at V came to 1 base and at J to 1 base, leaving 3 bases not matched to a gene. The CDR3 totals 15 residues. The CDR3 loop is CATSRGGQSNYGYTF. In DNA form, the CDR3 reads TGTGCCACCAGCAGAGGGGGACAGAGTAACTATGGCTACACCTTC.

This chain links TRBV5-1 with TRBJ2-7; D is possibly TRBD1 (5 bases). Germline CDR1 is SGHRS and CDR2 is YFSETQ. The CDR3 extends over 14 amino acids. V dropped 0 bases and J dropped 0 bases, with 7 bases sitting between them. CDR3 amino acids: CASSLGQSSYEQYF. The CDR3 DNA reads TGCGCCAGCAGCTTGGGACAGTCCTCCTACGAGCAGTACTTC.

This clone was observed a single time. The J gene is TRBJ2-3, the V gene TRBV5-1, with D possibly being TRBD1 (6 bases). This CDR3 spans 14 amino acids. Germline values: CDR1 SGHRS, CDR2 YFSETQ. Trimming left V 3 bases short and J 1 base short, with 9 bases between. In DNA form, the CDR3 reads TGCGCCAGCAGCTCGGACAGTCGCACAGATACGCAGTATTTT. The encoded protein is CASSSDSRTDTQYF. Drawing the rest from reference TRBV5-1 and TRBJ2-3, the complete variable domain is KAGVTQTPRYLIKTRGQQVTLSCSPISGHRSVSWYQQTPGQGLQFLFEYFSETQRNKGNFPGRFSGRQFSNSRSEMNVSTLELGDSALYLCASSSDSRTDTQYFGPGTRLTVL.

The chain is built from TRBV19 and TRBJ2-7; 10 nucleotides agree with TRBD1. From germline, CDR1 is LNHDA and CDR2 SQIVND (reference sequence). Trimming took 8 bases from V and 2 from J; bases not matched to a gene: 9. This CDR3 has 15 residues. The CDR3 DNA is TGTGCCAGTGCGCCAGGGACAGGGGACCCCTACGAGCAGTACTTC. Translating it yields CASAPGTGDPYEQYF.

Only a few counts were recorded for this clone. V and J are TRBV6-1 and TRBJ2-3; TRBD2 is a possible D gene (6 bases). Trimming removed 0 bases from V and 2 bases from J, with 15 bases in between. The CDR3 has 17 residues. CDR1 MNHNS and CDR2 SASEGT come from the germline V gene. In nucleotides, the CDR3 is TGTGCCAGCAGTGAAGCCGGGACTGGTTTACTCACAGATACGCAGTATTTT. Translating it yields CASSEAGTGLLTDTQYF.

The J gene is TRBJ2-4, the V gene TRBV6-6; 9 nucleotides agree with TRBD2. CDR3 length: 14 amino acids. Germline CDR1 reads MNHNY; CDR2 reads SVGAGI (reference sequence). V trimming: 7 bases; J trimming: 12 bases; junction bases outside the gene matches: 13. The CDR3 is CASTQEAGGTSQYF. DNA of the CDR3: TGTGCCAGCACTCAGGAAGCGGGAGGAACGTCTCAGTACTTC.